This entry concerns a single TCR beta chain. These data come from a study of blood T cells in healthy people across ages. Through a sample-barcoded 5' primer and a J-beta primer mix, a second PCR was run for roughly 7 to 11 cycles. MiXCR was run by TCRdb on the 5' RACE reads, yielding one entry per CDR3 protein. The sample contains over 1,500,000 distinct CDR3 sequences, around half of which appear only once. Germline CDR1 SGHDN, CDR2 FVKESK. The CDR3 covers 17 residues. V was trimmed by 0 bases and J by 3 bases, leaving 15 bases between them. The genes are TRBV14 and TRBJ2-1; D is perhaps TRBD1 or TRBD2 (5 bases each). The sample consisted of blood. This receptor was obtained from a woman between 35 and 50 years old in good health. CDR3 protein: CASSQDSRGVIYNEQFF. In nucleotides, the CDR3 is TGTGCCAGCAGCCAAGATTCGAGGGGCGTCATCTACAATGAGCAGTTCTTC.